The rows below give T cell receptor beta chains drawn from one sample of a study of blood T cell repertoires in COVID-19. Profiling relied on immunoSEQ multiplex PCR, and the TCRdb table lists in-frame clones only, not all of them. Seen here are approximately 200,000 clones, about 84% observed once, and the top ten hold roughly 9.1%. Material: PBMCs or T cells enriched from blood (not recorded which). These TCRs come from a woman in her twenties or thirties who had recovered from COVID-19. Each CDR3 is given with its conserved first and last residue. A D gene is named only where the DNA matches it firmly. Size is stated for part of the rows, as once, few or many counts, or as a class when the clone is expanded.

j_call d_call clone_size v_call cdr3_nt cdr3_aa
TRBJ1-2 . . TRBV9 TGTGCCAGCAGCCCACAGGGCGCTAACTATGGCTACACCTTC CASSPQGANYGYTF
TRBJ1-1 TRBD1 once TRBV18 TGTGCCAGCTCACCACCGGTAAGGGGGCCCGCGAACACTGAAGCTTTCTTT CASSPPVRGPANTEAFF
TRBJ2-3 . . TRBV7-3 TGTGCCAGCAGCTCGGACTGGGCCGACGATACGCAGTATTTT CASSSDWADDTQYF
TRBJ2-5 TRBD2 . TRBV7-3 TGTGCCAGCAGCTTACTGGCGGGAGCCCGTGAGACCCAGTACTTC CASSLLAGARETQYF
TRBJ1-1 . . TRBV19 TGTGCCAGTATCCATAGGGCCGGGGTTTCAGGAATGAACACTGAAGCTTTCTTT CASIHRAGVSGMNTEAFF
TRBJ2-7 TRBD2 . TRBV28 TGTGCCAGCATAACGGGGGGGATGGGGGAGTACGAGCAGTACTTC CASITGGMGEYEQYF
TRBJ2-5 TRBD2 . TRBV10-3 TGTGCCGCACGAGGGACTAGCGGGAGCCAAGAGACCCAGTACTTC CAARGTSGSQETQYF
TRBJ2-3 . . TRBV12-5 TGTGCTAGTGGTTTAAGCTCCCTAGATACGCAGTATTTT CASGLSSLDTQYF
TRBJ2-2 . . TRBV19 TGTGCCAGTAGTATGGGAGTAGATAGCGGTACCGCGAACACCGGGGAGCTGTTTTTT CASSMGVDSGTANTGELFF
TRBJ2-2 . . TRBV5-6 TGTGCCAGCAGCTTGCTGTCTAGTCCCGGGGAGCTGTTTTTT CASSLLSSPGELFF
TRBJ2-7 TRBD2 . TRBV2 TGTGCCAGCTCCCTAGCGGGGTACGAGCAGTACTTC CASSLAGYEQYF
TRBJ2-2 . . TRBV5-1 TGCGCCAGCAGCCCGGGACAGAACACCGGGGAGCTGTTTTTT CASSPGQNTGELFF
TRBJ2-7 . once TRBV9 TGTGCCAGCAGCGTAAGCATGGGCGAGCAGTACTTC CASSVSMGEQYF
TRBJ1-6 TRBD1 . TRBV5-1 TGCGCCAGCAGCCCCGGGACAGGGGTTTCACCCCTCCACTTT CASSPGTGVSPLHF
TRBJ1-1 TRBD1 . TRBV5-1 TGCGCCAGCAGCTTTCAGGGGGCCACTGAAGCTTTCTTT CASSFQGATEAFF
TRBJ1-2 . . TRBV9 TGTGCCAGCAGCGTCAGCGGGGGGGGTGGCTACACCTTC CASSVSGGGGYTF
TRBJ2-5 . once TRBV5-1 TGCGCCAGCAGCCCTGGCCTGAGGAGGGAGACCCAGTACTTC CASSPGLRRETQYF
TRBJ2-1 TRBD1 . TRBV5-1 TGCGCCAGCAGCTTCTCGGGACAGGGTATATACAATGAGCAGTTCTTC CASSFSGQGIYNEQFF
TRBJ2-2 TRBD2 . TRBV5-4 TGTGCCAGCAGCCTACGGACTAGCGGTAACACCGGGGAGCTGTTTTTT CASSLRTSGNTGELFF
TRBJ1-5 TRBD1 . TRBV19 TGTGCCAGTAGATTAACGGACAGGGTCGGCAATCAGCCCCAGCATTTT CASRLTDRVGNQPQHF
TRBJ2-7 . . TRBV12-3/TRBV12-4 TGTGCCAGCAGTCAAGGGAGTCGAGAGCAGTACTTC CASSQGSREQYF